Below, 13 T cell receptor beta chains from the same sample are listed, as sequenced in a study of T-cell reconstitution after alpha-beta-depleted transplantation in children. Unique molecular identifiers were incorporated into the prepared TCRbeta library. In TCRdb, the PCR reads were re-called with MiXCR into one record per CDR3 protein. The sample records about 610,000 distinct CDR3 sequences, about 10% being singletons. The sample in question was PBMCs from the stem cell graft donor, obtained from the stem cell graft. All receptors derive from a human donor who donated a stem cell graft to a child with acute myeloid leukemia.

The table lists this clonotype with a few counts. The V and J genes are TRBV5-1 and TRBJ2-2, with D maybe TRBD2 (5 bases). The CDR3 has 18 amino acids. Trimming removed 4 bases from V and 2 bases from J, with 21 bases in between. Germline V gene lookup returns CDR1 SGHRS and CDR2 YFSETQ. In DNA form, the CDR3 reads TGCGCCAGCAGCCCCAGGAGTCGAGGCCTAGCTAACACCGGGGAGCTGTTTTTT. This sequence encodes CASSPRSRGLANTGELFF.

The rearrangement uses TRBV29-1 and TRBJ2-7; D unresolved. Germline-derived CDR1 and CDR2 are SQVTM and ANQGSEA. V was shortened by 5 bases and J by 2 bases, with 13 bases between the two germline ends. This CDR3 region has 13 residues. In DNA, the CDR3 is TGCAGCGTTAGCTCCGGCTTAGCCTACGAGCAGTACTTC. It codes for CSVSSGLAYEQYF.

V gene TRBV6-2 or TRBV6-3 combines with J gene TRBJ2-7, with TRBD1 as a possible D gene (6 bases). CDR1 and CDR2 (germline): MNHEY, SVGEGT. This CDR3 spans 14 amino acids. Between the trimmed V and J ends, which lost 6 bases and 5 bases, there was a span of 17 bases. CDR3 nucleotides: TGTGCCAGCAGCCACCCAGAGGGGGTCAACGAGCAGTACTTC. It yields the protein CASSHPEGVNEQYF.

The chain recombines TRBV28 with TRBJ2-4; the match to TRBD1 covers 7 bases. This CDR3 has 15 residues. CDR1 is MDHEN, CDR2 SYDVKM, per germline. Trimming removed 6 bases from V and 6 bases from J; junction bases left unmatched: 11. This chain's CDR3 is CASSSLQGLRNIQYF. The CDR3 DNA reads as TGTGCCAGCAGCTCCTTACAGGGGCTCAGAAACATTCAGTACTTC.

In its sample, this clonotype was seen many times. This chain uses TRBV10-2 with TRBJ1-3, with 8 bases aligning to TRBD1. The CDR3 is 16 residues long. J was trimmed by 1 base and V by 2 bases; bases with no gene match: 4. Germline V gene sequence: CDR1 WSHSY, CDR2 SAAADI. DNA for the CDR3: TGCGCCAGCAGTGAGCCCAGGGGGCCGTCTGGAAACACCATATATTTT. Encoded protein: CASSEPRGPSGNTIYF.

The table lists this clonotype with a few counts. This chain uses TRBV9 with TRBJ1-6; TRBD1 matches 7 bases. The junction had 5 bases not matched to a gene; V was cut back by 3 bases and J by 8 bases. CDR3 length: 14 amino acids. The germline V gene encodes CDR1 SGDLS and CDR2 YYNGEE. The DNA of the CDR3 is TGTGCCAGCAGCGCGACAGGGTCGGATTCACCCCTCCACTTT. It encodes CASSATGSDSPLHF. The whole variable domain, filled in from reference TRBV9 and TRBJ1-6, reads DSGVTQTPKHLITATGQRVTLRCSPRSGDLSVYWYQQSLDQGLQFLIQYYNGEERAKGNILERFSAQQFPDLHSELNLSSLELGDSALYFCASSATGSDSPLHFGNGTRLTVT.

The sample holds many counts of this clonotype. V usage is TRBV14 and J usage is TRBJ2-2, with D tentatively TRBD2 (6 bases). V was cut by 5 bases and J by 5 bases, with 12 bases left in between. This CDR3 region has 14 residues. Per the germline V gene, CDR1 is SGHDN and CDR2 is FVKESK. The CDR3 DNA sequence: TGTGCCAGCAGCGTCGGAGGGAGTACCGGGGAGCTGTTTTTT. Translating it yields CASSVGGSTGELFF.

The chain employs TRBV5-1 and TRBJ1-1; D uncertain. The germline CDR1 and CDR2 sequences are SGHRS and YFSETQ. Trimming shortened V by 0 bases and J by 0 bases, and 9 bases separated the two germline ends. The CDR3 sequence is 15 residues long. CDR3 nucleotides: TGCGCCAGCAGCTTGGGAATGTTCATGAACACTGAAGCTTTCTTT. Translated: CASSLGMFMNTEAFF.

This clonotype was detected only a few times. The chain has TRBV28 and TRBJ1-5, with D perhaps TRBD1 (6 bases). The CDR3 sequence is 15 residues long. Trimming removed 5 bases at V and 4 bases at J, with 15 bases between. From germline, CDR1 is MDHEN and CDR2 SYDVKM. The chain's CDR3 is CASSLGDRRNQPQHF. CDR3 coding DNA: TGTGCCAGCAGTCTAGGAGACAGGAGGAATCAGCCCCAGCATTTT.

The rearrangement joins TRBV28 to TRBJ2-6; D not resolved. This CDR3 is built from 17 residues. Germline V gives CDR1 MDHEN, CDR2 SYDVKM. V was shortened by 3 bases and J by 2 bases, with 14 bases between the two germline ends. The CDR3 loop reads CASSFPQGLAGANVLTF. The CDR3 DNA reads as TGTGCCAGCAGTTTTCCTCAAGGGCTAGCTGGGGCCAACGTCCTGACTTTC.

This clonotype has only a few counts. The J gene is TRBJ2-2, the V gene TRBV9; D unresolved. The CDR3 extends over 16 amino acids. The germline V gene encodes CDR1 SGDLS and CDR2 YYNGEE. V dropped 7 bases and J dropped 0 bases, with 16 bases sitting between them. The CDR3 loop reads CASGPYVFSNTGELFF. In nucleotides, the CDR3 is TGTGCCAGCGGGCCCTACGTCTTTTCGAACACCGGGGAGCTGTTTTTT.

This clonotype was observed a handful of times. The chain has TRBV19 and TRBJ2-3; unclear D gene. Germline V gives CDR1 LNHDA, CDR2 SQIVND (reference sequence). There are 15 residues in the CDR3. V was shortened by 8 bases and J by 0 bases, with 15 bases between the two germline ends. DNA of the CDR3: TGTGCCAGTGGCGAAGAGACAATTAGCACAGATACGCAGTATTTT. Its protein is CASGEETISTDTQYF.

This chain links TRBV5-1 with TRBJ1-1; 10 bases match TRBD1. The trim removed 4 bases at V and 4 bases at J, leaving 7 bases unmatched. CDR1 is SGHRS, CDR2 YFSETQ, per germline. The CDR3 extends over 15 amino acids. The CDR3 spells CASSAGQGDGTEAFF. CDR3 coding DNA: TGCGCCAGCAGCGCCGGACAGGGGGACGGCACTGAAGCTTTCTTT.